Detailed here is one T cell receptor (beta chain). Its antigen is unidentified. The CDR3 does not end in the conserved phenylalanine or tryptophan, so this is likely a read error. According to the study, TCR beta libraries were built with iRepertoire HTBI primers and CDR3-region Arm-PCR. MiXCR, run by TCRdb on the multiplex PCR reads, gives a single entry per CDR3 protein. Of roughly 420,000 distinct CDR3 sequences in the sample, 16% are singletons; the top ten hold 9.5% to 12%. The data derive from a study of regulatory T cells in long-lasting Graves disease. V was cut by 4 bases and J by 0 bases, with 10 bases left in between. This CDR3 region has 14 residues. Germline V gives CDR1 ENHRY, CDR2 SYGVKD. Time point in this sample: newly diagnosed GD, antithyroid drugs for less than 3 months. After RNA was extracted from PBMCs, the TCR library was made from it. Those enrolled as patients came out of an endocrinology department in Xi'an, China.

General observations from the study: Among samples with persistent disease, TRBV28, TRBJ1-2 and TRBJ2-5 were favored.

The same data also went into a second study, on T cells in Graves' hyperthyroidism and ophthalmopathy.

Material: peripheral blood mononuclear cells (PBMCs), obtained at new diagnosis, from a patient treated with antithyroid drugs. The V gene is TRBV10-3, the J gene TRBJ2-7; D not certain. The receptor comes from a woman aged 25 to 39 with Graves disease. This CDR3 reads CAISGTESSYEQYL. CDR3 bases: TGTGCCATCAGTGGGACCGAGAGCTCCTACGAGCAGTACCTC.